The clone carrying this TCR beta chain was picked up many times. These data belong to a study of kidney transplant recipient with SARS-CoV-2 infection. CDR3 length: 16 residues. V lost 7 bases and J lost 4, with 23 bases in between. TCRdb reprocessed the reads via MiXCR and lists one record per CDR3 protein. Counted here are about 240,000 distinct CDR3 sequences, under 35% occurring once; the ten biggest clones make up roughly 7.3%. The chain couples TRBV5-3 to TRBJ1-2; D uncertain. TRBV5-3 is identified as an open reading frame with a role that is uncertain. This clonotype was obtained from a male patient aged 25-45 years who had COVID-19 and was a kidney transplant recipient. Some T cells may have originated in the graft donor. The input for sequencing was a blood sample, taken at baseline and on roughly day 110 from a kidney transplant recipient. CDR3 DNA sequence: TGTGCCAGATGGAATGGAGTGGTGAGAAAGACCTATGGCTACACCTTC. Its translation is CARWNGVVRKTYGYTF.